This T cell receptor beta chain was identified during a study of T cell responses to AZD1222 COVID-19 vaccine. The protocol was immunoSEQ multiplex PCR, while the TCRdb copy is restricted to in-frame clones and leaves out a portion. The sample lists under 150,000 clones, nearly 95% seen once, with about 0.91% in the top ten. CDR1 and CDR2 (germline): SGHNT, YENEEA. Trimming cost V 3 bases and J 7 bases, with 9 bases left between them. The CDR3 has 12 amino acids. This chain uses TRBV11-3 with TRBJ1-1; tentatively, D is TRBD1 (5 bases). Here the sequenced sample was peripheral blood, taken on day 0 of AZD1222 vaccination. The receptor was isolated from an adult in good health. The CDR3: CASSFSGNEAFF. DNA of the CDR3: TGTGCCAGCAGCTTCTCAGGGAATGAAGCTTTCTTT.